This T cell receptor (beta chain) was sequenced during a study of regulatory T cells in long-lasting Graves disease. Study outcomes and limitations: A reduction in accuracy may have resulted from the small sample size.

Assembly of TCR beta libraries relied on iRepertoire HTBI primers together with Arm-PCR of CDR3 regions. One entry per CDR3 protein, called by TCRdb with MiXCR from the multiplex PCR reads. The repertoire consists of hundreds of thousands of distinct CDR3 sequences, with less than 25% occurring once and the leading ten covering roughly 8%. Turning to this clonotype: No antigen is known for it.

The CDR3 totals 11 residues. The V gene end was trimmed by 8 bases and the J gene end by 7 bases; junction bases not matched to a gene: 2. Germline values: CDR1 MDHEN, CDR2 SYDVKM. Described time point: persistent/refractory GD, antithyroid drugs over 5 years with positive TRAb. The TCR library was made from RNA extracted from PBMCs. The input for sequencing was peripheral blood mononuclear cells (PBMCs), taken when the disease was refractory, from a patient treated with antithyroid drugs. The receptor was derived from a female donor with Graves disease. This rearrangement joins TRBV28 to TRBJ2-1; 7 bases are a match to TRBD2. The CDR3 spells CASLGGNEQFF. The CDR3 DNA is TGTGCCAGCCTCGGGGGGAATGAGCAGTTCTTC.